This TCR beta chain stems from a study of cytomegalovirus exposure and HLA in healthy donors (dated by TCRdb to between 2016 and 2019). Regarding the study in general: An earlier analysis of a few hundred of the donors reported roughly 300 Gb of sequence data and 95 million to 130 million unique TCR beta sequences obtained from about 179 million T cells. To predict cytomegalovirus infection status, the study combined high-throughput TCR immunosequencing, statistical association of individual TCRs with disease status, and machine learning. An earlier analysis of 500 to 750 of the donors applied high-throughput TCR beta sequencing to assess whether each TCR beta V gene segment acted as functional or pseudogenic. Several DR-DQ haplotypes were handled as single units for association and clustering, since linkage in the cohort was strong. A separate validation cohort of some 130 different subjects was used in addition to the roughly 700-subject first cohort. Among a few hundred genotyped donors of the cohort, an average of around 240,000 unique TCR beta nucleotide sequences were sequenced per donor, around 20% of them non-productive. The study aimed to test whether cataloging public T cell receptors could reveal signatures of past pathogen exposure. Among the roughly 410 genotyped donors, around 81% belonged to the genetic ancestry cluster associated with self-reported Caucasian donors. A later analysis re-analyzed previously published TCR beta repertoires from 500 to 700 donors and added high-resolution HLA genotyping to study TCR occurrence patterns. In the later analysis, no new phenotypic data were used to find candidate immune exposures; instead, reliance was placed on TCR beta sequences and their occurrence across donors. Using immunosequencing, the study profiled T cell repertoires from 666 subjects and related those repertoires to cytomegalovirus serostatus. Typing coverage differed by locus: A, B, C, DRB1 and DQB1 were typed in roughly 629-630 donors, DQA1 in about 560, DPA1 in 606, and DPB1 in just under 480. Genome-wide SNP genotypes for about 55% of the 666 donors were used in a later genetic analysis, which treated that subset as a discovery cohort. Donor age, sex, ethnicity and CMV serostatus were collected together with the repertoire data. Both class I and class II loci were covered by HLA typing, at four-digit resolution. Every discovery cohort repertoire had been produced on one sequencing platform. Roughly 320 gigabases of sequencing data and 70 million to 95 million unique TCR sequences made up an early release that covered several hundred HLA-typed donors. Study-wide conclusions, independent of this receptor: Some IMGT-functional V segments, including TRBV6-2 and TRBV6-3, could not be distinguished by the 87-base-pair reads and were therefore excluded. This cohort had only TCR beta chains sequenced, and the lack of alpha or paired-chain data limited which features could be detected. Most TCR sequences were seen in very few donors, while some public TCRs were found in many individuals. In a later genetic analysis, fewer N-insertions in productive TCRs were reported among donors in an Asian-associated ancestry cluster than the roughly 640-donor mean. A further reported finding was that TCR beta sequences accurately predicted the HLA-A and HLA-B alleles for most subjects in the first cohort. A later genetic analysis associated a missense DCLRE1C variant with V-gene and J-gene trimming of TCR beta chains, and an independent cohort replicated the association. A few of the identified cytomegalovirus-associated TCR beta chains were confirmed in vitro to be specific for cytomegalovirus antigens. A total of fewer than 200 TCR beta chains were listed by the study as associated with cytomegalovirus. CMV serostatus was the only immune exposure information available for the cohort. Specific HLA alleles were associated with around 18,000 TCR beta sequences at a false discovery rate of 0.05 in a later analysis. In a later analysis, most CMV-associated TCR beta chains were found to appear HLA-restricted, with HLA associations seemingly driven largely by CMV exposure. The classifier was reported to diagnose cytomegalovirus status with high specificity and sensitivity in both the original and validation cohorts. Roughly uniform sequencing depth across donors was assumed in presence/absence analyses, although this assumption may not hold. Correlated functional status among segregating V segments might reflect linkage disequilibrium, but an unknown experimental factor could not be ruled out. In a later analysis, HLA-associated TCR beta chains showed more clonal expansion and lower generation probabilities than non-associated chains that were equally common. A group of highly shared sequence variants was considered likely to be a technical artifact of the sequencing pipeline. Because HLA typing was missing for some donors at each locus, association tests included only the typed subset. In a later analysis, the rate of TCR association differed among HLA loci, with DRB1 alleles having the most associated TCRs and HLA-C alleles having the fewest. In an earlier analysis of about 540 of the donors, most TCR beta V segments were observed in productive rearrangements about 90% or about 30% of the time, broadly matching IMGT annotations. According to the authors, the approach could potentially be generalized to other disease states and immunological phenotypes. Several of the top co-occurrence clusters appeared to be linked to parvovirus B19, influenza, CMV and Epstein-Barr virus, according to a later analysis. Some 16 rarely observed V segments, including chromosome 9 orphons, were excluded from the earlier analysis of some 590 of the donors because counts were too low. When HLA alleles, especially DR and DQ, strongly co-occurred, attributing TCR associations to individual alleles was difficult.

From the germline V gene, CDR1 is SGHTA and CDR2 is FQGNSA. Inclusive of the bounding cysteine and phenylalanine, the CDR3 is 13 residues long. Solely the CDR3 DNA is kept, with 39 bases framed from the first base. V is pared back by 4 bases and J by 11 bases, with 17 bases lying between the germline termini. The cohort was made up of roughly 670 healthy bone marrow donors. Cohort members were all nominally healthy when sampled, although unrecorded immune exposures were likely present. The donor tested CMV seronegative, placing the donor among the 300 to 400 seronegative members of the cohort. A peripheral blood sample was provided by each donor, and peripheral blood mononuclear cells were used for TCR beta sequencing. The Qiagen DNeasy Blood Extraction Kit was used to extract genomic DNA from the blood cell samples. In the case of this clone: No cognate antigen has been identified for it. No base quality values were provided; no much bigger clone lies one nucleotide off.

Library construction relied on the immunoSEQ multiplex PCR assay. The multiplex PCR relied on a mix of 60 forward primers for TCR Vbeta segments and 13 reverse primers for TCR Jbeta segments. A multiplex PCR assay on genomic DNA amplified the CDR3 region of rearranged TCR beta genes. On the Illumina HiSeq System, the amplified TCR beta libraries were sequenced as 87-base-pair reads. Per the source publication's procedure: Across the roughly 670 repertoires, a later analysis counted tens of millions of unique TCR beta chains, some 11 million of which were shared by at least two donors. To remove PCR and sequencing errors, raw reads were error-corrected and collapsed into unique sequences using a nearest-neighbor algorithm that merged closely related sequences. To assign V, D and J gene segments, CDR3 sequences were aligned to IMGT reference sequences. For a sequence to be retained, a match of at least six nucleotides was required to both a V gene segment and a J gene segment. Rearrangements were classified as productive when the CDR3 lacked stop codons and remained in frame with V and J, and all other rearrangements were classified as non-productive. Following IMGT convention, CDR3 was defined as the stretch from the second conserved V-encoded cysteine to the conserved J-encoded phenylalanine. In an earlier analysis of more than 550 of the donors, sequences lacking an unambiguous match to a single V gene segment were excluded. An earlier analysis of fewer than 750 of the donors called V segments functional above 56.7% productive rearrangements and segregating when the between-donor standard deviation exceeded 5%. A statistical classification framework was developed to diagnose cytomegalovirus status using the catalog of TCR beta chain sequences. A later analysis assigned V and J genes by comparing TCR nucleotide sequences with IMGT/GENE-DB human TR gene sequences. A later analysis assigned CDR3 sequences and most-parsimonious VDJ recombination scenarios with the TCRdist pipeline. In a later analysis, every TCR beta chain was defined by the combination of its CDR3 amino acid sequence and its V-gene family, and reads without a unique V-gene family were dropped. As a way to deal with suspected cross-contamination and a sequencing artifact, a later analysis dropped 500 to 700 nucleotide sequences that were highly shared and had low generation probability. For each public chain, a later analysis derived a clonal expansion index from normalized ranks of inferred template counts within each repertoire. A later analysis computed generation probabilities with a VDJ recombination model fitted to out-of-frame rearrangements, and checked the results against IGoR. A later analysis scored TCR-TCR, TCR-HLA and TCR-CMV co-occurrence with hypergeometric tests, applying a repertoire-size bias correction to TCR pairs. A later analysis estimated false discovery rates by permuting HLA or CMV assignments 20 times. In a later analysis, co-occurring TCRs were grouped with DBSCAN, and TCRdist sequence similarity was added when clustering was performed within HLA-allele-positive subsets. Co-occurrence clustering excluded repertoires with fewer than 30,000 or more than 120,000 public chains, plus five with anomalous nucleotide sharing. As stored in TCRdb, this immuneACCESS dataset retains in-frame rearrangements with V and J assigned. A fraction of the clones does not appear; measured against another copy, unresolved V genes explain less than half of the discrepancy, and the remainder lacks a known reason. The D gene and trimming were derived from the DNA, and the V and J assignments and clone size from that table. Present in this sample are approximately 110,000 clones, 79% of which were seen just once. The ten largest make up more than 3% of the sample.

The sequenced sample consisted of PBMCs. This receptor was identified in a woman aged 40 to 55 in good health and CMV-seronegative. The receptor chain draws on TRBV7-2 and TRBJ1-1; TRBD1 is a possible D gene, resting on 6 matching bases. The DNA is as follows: TGTGCCAGCAGCTCTCACTCGGACAGCGGCGCTTTCTTT. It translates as CASSSHSDSGAFF.